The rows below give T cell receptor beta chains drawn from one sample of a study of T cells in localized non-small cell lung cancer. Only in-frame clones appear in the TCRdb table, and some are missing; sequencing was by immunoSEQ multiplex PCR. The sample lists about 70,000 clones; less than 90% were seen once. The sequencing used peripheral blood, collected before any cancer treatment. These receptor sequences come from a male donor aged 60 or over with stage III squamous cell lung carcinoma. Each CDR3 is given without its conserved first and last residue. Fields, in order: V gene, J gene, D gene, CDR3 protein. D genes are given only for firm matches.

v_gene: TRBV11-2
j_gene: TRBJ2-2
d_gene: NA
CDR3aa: ASSPPRDTGELF

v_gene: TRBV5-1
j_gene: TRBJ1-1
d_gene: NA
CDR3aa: ASRVRVGNTEAF

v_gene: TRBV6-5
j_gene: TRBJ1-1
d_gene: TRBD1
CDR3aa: ASSSLTGGMNTEAF

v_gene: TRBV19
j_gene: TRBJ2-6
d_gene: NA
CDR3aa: ASSIVSFSGANVLT

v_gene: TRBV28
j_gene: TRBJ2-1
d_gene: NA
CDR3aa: ASSRSYNEQF

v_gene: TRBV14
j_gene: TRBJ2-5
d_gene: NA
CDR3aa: ASRKSSQETQY

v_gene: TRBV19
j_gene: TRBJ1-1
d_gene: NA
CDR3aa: ASKAARGNTEAF

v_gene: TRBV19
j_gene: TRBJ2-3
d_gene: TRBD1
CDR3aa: ASSMLTGGTDTQY

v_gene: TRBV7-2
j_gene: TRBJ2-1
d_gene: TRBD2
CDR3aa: ASSSSSGGASEQF

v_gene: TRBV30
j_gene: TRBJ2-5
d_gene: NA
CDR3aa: AYSTGGETQY

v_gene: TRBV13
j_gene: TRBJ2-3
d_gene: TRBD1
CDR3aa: ASSFLGTDGTDTQY

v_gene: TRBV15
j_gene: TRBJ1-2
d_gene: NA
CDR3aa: ATSRDGRYNYGYT

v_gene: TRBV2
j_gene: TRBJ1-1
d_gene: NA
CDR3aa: ASSEAESNTEAF

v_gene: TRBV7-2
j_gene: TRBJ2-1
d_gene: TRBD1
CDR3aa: ASSPSRGQLNNEQF

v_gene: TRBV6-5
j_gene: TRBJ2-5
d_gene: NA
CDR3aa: ASSYNTGSETQY

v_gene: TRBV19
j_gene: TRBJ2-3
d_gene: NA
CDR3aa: ASSILGASSTDTQY

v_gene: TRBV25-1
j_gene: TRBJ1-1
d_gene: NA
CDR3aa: ASSGRGANTEAF

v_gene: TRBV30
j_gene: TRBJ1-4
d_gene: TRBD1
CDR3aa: AWKGQATNEKLF

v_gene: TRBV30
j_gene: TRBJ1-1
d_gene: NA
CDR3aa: AWSPQGLLAF

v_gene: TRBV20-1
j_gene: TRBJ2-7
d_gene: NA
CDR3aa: SARDNYEQY

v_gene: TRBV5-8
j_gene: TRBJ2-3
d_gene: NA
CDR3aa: ASSSWNTDTQY

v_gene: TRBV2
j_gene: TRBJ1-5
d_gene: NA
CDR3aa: ASSESGMGNQPQH

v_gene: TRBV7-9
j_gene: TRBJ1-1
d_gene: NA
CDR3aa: ASSPSGNMNTEAF

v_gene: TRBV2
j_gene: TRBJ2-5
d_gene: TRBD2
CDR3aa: ASLSGGGHGTQY

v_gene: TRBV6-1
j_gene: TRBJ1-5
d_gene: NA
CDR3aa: ASSESRAYNQPQH

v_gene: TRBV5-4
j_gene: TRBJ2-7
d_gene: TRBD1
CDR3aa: ASSPPGTEDYEQY

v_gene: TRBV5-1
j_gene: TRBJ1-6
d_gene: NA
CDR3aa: ASSLRESSYNSPLH